The 26 T cell receptor beta chains below come from one sample, sequenced in a study of tissue T cells after allogeneic stem cell transplantation. Only in-frame clones appear in the TCRdb table, and some are missing; sequencing was by immunoSEQ multiplex PCR. Counted here are fewer than 5,500 clones, around 60% occurring once; the ten biggest clones make up about 28%. As for time point: mouse harvest day 7 after allogeneic transplant. Tail vein injection delivered 10^7 T-cell-depleted bone marrow cells and 10^6 splenic CD5+ T cells. Sequencing was done on a sample of spleen. The origin of the receptors is a female BALB/c mouse given C57BL/6 T cells with graft-versus-host disease after an allogeneic hematopoietic cell transplant.

This clone showed up just once. Mouse germline and gene names are used. The read stops 1 residue short of the end of the CDR3; the missing end is completed from the germline J gene. The genes are TRBV26 and TRBJ1-3; possible D gene TRBD1, 6 bases. The V end was cut by 4 bases, the J end by 3 bases, with 10 bases between. CDR1 is KGHPV and CDR2 is FQNQEV in the germline V gene (reference sequence). CDR3 length: 14 residues. The sequenced part of the CDR3 DNA is TGTGCCAGCAGTCCCCGCAGGGGTGGAAATACGCTCTAT. Amino acid sequence: CASSPRRGGNTLY. The whole CDR3 sequence is CASSPRRGGNTLYF. Supplemented by reference TRBV26 and TRBJ1-3, the full variable domain reads NSKVIQTPRYLVKGQGQKAKMRCIPEKGHPVVFWYQQNKNNEFKFLINFQNQEVLQQIDMTEKRFSAECPSNSPCSLEIQSSEAGDSALYLCASSPRRGGNTLYFGEGSRLIVV.

This clone ranks as large. Gene names and germline refer to mouse. Coverage ceases 1 residue before the CDR3 finishes, and the germline J gene fills in the end. This sequence joins TRBV2 and TRBJ1-4, with D unresolved. V was pared by 0 bases and J by 0 bases, with 5 bases between. The CDR3 has 15 amino acids. Germline V lookup: CDR1 LGHNA, CDR2 YSYQKL. CDR3 region: CASSQDPVSNERLFF. CDR3 bases read: TGTGCCAGCAGCCAAGACCCGGTTTCCAACGAAAGATTATTT.

With regard to this clone: The germline and genes are mouse ones. The CDR3 extends 1 residue past the end of the read, so its final part is completed from the germline J gene. The gene calls are TRBV26 and TRBJ2-2; D unresolved. The germline V gene encodes CDR1 KGHPV and CDR2 FQNQEV (reference sequence). V lost 7 bases and J 0 bases, leaving 6 bases between the germline ends. CDR3 length: 13 residues. The CDR3 is CASNNANTGQLYF. The covered CDR3 bases are TGTGCCAGCAACAATGCAAACACCGGGCAGCTCTAC.

Concerning this clone itself: Gene names are the mouse ones. The missing CDR3 end, 1 residue past where the read stops, is filled in from the germline J gene. The J gene is TRBJ2-7, the V gene TRBV15, with a weak D call TRBD2 (6 bases). The CDR3 is 14 residues long. Deletions cut 2 bases from V and 0 bases from J, with 8 bases between. From germline, CDR1 is SGHND and CDR2 FRSKSL. CDR3 sequence: CASSLLGSSYEQYF. The part of the CDR3 DNA that was read is TGTGCCAGCAGTTTACTGGGGAGCTCCTATGAACAGTAC. Full variable domain (remainder filled in from reference TRBV15 and TRBJ2-7): DAGVTQTPRHEVAEKGQTIILKCEPVSGHNDLFWYRQTKIQGLELLSYFRSKSLMEDGGAFKDRFKAEMLNSSFSTLKIQPTEPKDSAVYLCASSLLGSSYEQYFGPGTRLTVL.

As to this clone: Mouse gene names and germline throughout. Read sequence stops 1 residue before the CDR3 end, and the germline J gene provides the missing end. The V call is TRBV3, the J call TRBJ2-3; 7 bases are a match to TRBD1. Germline V CDR1 and CDR2: SNHLY, FYNGKV (reference sequence). The CDR3 is made up of 12 amino acids. The junction had 8 bases not matched to a gene; V was cut back by 5 bases and J by 12 bases. The CDR3 bases that were read are TGTGCCAGCAGCCCTCGGGACAGCCTTCTGTAT. It is translated as CASSPRDSLLY. The entire CDR3 protein reads CASSPRDSLLYF.

Turning to this clone: The listed genes are named as in mouse. With the read ending 1 residue before the CDR3 end, the germline J gene is used to fill in that end. The rearrangement links TRBV26 to TRBJ2-1; D unclear. Germline V gives CDR1 KGHPV, CDR2 FQNQEV (reference sequence). V lost 4 bases, J lost 0 bases, and 7 bases lay in between. CDR3 size: 14 residues. CDR3 in amino acids: CASSRTVNYAEQFF. CDR3 DNA (partial): TGTGCCAGCAGTCGTACAGTTAACTATGCTGAGCAGTTC.

Regarding this clone: Gene names are mouse gene names. The read terminates 1 residue ahead of where the CDR3 ends, so the germline J gene completes it. This chain uses TRBV23 with TRBJ1-4. Germline loops: CDR1 KGHTA, CDR2 FQNQQP. This CDR3 comprises 13 residues. The CDR3: CSSSRNSNERLFF. CDR3 DNA (partial): TGCTCCAGCAGTCGAAATTCCAACGAAAGATTATTT.

Concerning this clone itself: Gene labels here are mouse ones. The read halts 1 residue ahead of the CDR3 end, with the missing end drawn from the germline J gene. The chain joins TRBV17 to TRBJ2-5; TRBD2 aligns across 7 bases. The CDR3 loop spans 15 amino acids. CDR1 is MNHDT and CDR2 is YYDKIL in the germline V gene. V was pared by 1 base and J by 3 bases, with 4 bases of the junction left unmatched. CDR3 region: CASSRGGGGQDTQYF. Partial CDR3 DNA: TGTGCTAGCAGTAGAGGGGGTGGGGGGCAAGACACCCAGTAC.

About this clone itself: Gene labels here are mouse ones. The DNA ends 1 residue before the CDR3 does, and the rest of the CDR3 is filled in from the germline J gene. The chain uses TRBV23 and TRBJ2-3; the table's D call of TRBD1 was not tested on the DNA. The germline CDR1 and CDR2 sequences are KGHTA and FQNQQP. The CDR3 runs 14 residues. CDR3 DNA (partial): TGCTCCAGCAGTTACAGGGATAGTGCAGAAACGCTGTAT. Translation: CSSSYRDSAETLY. The complete CDR3 reads CSSSYRDSAETLYF.

Notes on this clone: The listed genes are named as in mouse. The part of the CDR3 DNA that was read is TGTGCCAGCAGCTCCGGGACACCTTCCAACGAAAGATTATTT. Its protein product is CASSSGTPSNERLF. The entire CDR3 sequence reads CASSSGTPSNERLFF. This chain links TRBV5 with TRBJ1-4, with D possibly being TRBD1 (6 bases). The DNA ends 1 residue before the CDR3 does, and the rest of the CDR3 is filled in from the germline J gene. This CDR3 comprises 15 residues. Deletions cut 5 bases from V and 1 base from J, with 11 bases between. Germline CDR1 LGHNA, CDR2 YNLKQL (reference sequence).

Comments on this clone: Mouse germline and gene names are used. The read stops 1 residue short of the end of the CDR3; the missing end is completed from the germline J gene. The chain recombines TRBV1 with TRBJ1-1; TRBD1 matches at 9 bases. V lost 4 bases to trimming and J lost 0 bases; unmatched junction nucleotides: 6. This CDR3 has 16 residues. CDR1 is NSQYPW and CDR2 is LRSPGD in the germline V gene (reference sequence). The CDR3: CTCSVLGTGPNTEVFF. Partial CDR3 DNA: TGCACCTGCAGTGTCCTCGGGACAGGGCCAAACACAGAAGTCTTC.

Note on this clone: The gene names here belong to mouse. The CDR3 end is not reached by the read, which stops 1 residue before it; the germline J gene fills it in. The chain carries TRBV13-1 and TRBJ1-5; possible D gene TRBD1, 5 bases. Trimming pared 2 bases from V and 6 bases from J, leaving 9 bases between. The CDR3 has 13 amino acids. Germline V gene lookup returns CDR1 NSHNY and CDR2 SYGAGN. The CDR3 bases that were read are TGTGCCAGCAGTGAATGGGACGTCCAGGCTCCGCTT. This translates into CASSEWDVQAPL. The full CDR3 protein is CASSEWDVQAPLF. Combining the CDR3 with reference TRBV13-1 and TRBJ1-5 gives the whole variable domain EAAVTQSPRNKVTVTGGNVTLSCRQTNSHNYMYWYRQDTGHGLRLIHYSYGAGNLRIGDVPDGYKATRTTQEDFFLLLELASPSQTSLYFCASSEWDVQAPLFGEGTRLSVL.

A word on this clone: Mouse gene names apply. The CDR3 end is not reached by the read, which stops 1 residue before it; the germline J gene fills it in. J is TRBJ1-2 and V is TRBV13-3; D possibly corresponds to TRBD1 (6 bases). Trimming shortened V by 0 bases and J by 0 bases, and 9 bases separated the two germline ends. Germline CDR1 is NNHDY and CDR2 is SYVADS. The CDR3 length is 15 residues. CDR3 DNA (partial): TGTGCCAGCAGTGATGGCGGGACATCAAACTCCGACTACACC. Its protein is CASSDGGTSNSDYT. The complete CDR3 protein is CASSDGGTSNSDYTF.

As regards this clone: Gene names refer to mouse genes. The sequenced fragment ends 1 residue before the CDR3 boundary, so the rest is inferred from the germline J gene. V gene TRBV13-3 combines with J gene TRBJ2-1; the D is unclear. The germline gives CDR1 NNHDY, CDR2 SYVADS. The CDR3 is made up of 10 amino acids. The ends were cut back, 7 bases at V and 7 bases at J, with 6 bases in the middle. The DNA read from the CDR3 is TGTGCCAGCGGTGGCGCTGAGCAGTTC. Translating gives CASGGAEQF. The whole CDR3 sequence is CASGGAEQFF.

In the case of this clone: Mouse gene names apply. With the read ending 1 residue before the CDR3 end, the germline J gene is used to fill in that end. This sequence joins TRBV13-3 and TRBJ1-2; D possibly corresponds to TRBD1 (6 bases). This CDR3 comprises 14 residues. Germline lookup yields CDR1 NNHDY and CDR2 SYVADS. The V end was cut by 1 base, the J end by 4 bases, with 11 bases between. The covered CDR3 bases are TGTGCCAGCAGTGATCGGGGGCCGGGCTCCGACTACACC. Translating gives CASSDRGPGSDYT. The CDR3 in its entirety is CASSDRGPGSDYTF.

This clone appeared once. The gene names given are mouse names. Read coverage stops 1 residue before the CDR3 terminus; the germline J gene supplies the remainder. The chain links TRBV2 to TRBJ2-4; D may match TRBD1 or TRBD2 (5 bases each). Germline V lookup: CDR1 LGHNA, CDR2 YSYQKL. CDR3 length: 15 amino acids. V was clipped by 0 bases and J by 0 bases, with 7 bases between them. CDR3 loop: CASSQDGASQNTLYF. Partial CDR3 DNA: TGTGCCAGCAGCCAAGATGGGGCTAGTCAAAACACCTTGTAC.

This clone is categorized as medium-sized (0.01 to 0.1%). Mouse names are used for the genes. The CDR3 end falls 1 residue outside the read, so it is completed with the germline J gene. This rearrangement joins TRBV12-2 to TRBJ1-1; no clear D gene. The CDR3 is made up of 12 amino acids. Deletions cut 4 bases from V and 0 bases from J, with 5 bases between. Looked up from germline, CDR1 is SGHLS and CDR2 is HYDKME. Incomplete CDR3 DNA: TGTGCCAGCTCACTTACAAACACAGAAGTCTTC. Translation: CASSLTNTEVF. In full, the CDR3 reads CASSLTNTEVFF.

Comment on this clone: The gene names here belong to mouse. The read gets to within 1 residue of the CDR3 end, and the germline J gene fills in the rest. This rearrangement joins TRBV13-1 to TRBJ2-7; TRBD1 agrees at 7 bases. The CDR3 is 12 residues long. The germline CDR1 and CDR2 sequences are NSHNY and SYGAGN. V lost 5 bases, J lost 3 bases, and 2 bases stayed unmatched. The part of the CDR3 DNA that was read is TGTGCCAGCAGAGGGACAGACTATGAACAGTAC. Protein sequence: CASRGTDYEQY. The CDR3 in its entirety is CASRGTDYEQYF.

Remarks on this clone: The gene symbols are mouse symbols. Read data end 1 residue before the CDR3 end; the end is taken from the germline J gene. The genes are TRBV19 and TRBJ1-6; the D is unclear. TRBJ1-6 is recorded as an ORF, its role being uncertain. V lost 1 base and J 3 bases, leaving 5 bases between the germline ends. Germline V gene data show CDR1 as FNHDT and CDR2 as SITEND (reference sequence). CDR3 size: 14 residues. The DNA read from the CDR3 is TGTGCCAGCAGTATAACGGGCTATAATTCGCCCCTCTAC. Amino acid sequence: CASSITGYNSPLY. The entire CDR3 is CASSITGYNSPLYF.

This clone turned up a few times. Gene names denote mouse genes. The read ends 1 residue before the CDR3 terminus; that terminus is restored from the germline J gene. The genes are TRBV17 and TRBJ2-4; D not certain. V was trimmed by 5 bases and J by 4 bases, leaving 7 bases between them. Per germline, CDR1 MNHDT and CDR2 YYDKIL. The CDR3 runs 12 residues. This CDR3 reads CASSFKENTLYF. The sequenced CDR3 bases are TGTGCTAGCAGTTTCAAGGAAAACACCTTGTAC.

As regards this clone: The genes and germline here are from mouse. The read halts 1 residue ahead of the CDR3 end, with the missing end drawn from the germline J gene. The chain uses TRBV29 and TRBJ1-1, with D uncertain. The CDR3 extends over 12 amino acids. V dropped 4 bases and J dropped 1 base, with 4 bases sitting between them. CDR1 is MSHET and CDR2 is SYDVDS in the germline V gene. Partial CDR3 DNA: TGTGCTAGCAGTTACAGAAACACAGAAGTCTTC. Translated: CASSYRNTEVF. The full CDR3 reads CASSYRNTEVFF.

Notes on this clone: Mouse names are used for the genes. The missing CDR3 end, 1 residue past where the read stops, is filled in from the germline J gene. J is TRBJ2-4 and V is TRBV13-2, with D possibly TRBD2 on 6 matching bases. V was trimmed by 1 base and J by 1 base, leaving 7 bases between them. The germline CDR1 and CDR2 sequences are NNHNN and SYGAGS (reference sequence). This CDR3 spans 14 amino acids. The part of the CDR3 DNA that was read is TGTGCCAGCGGTGATAACTGGGGTCAAAACACCTTGTAC. It translates to CASGDNWGQNTLY. The full CDR3 is CASGDNWGQNTLYF.

As for this clone: The junction shows a germline mismatch at one end, possibly a read error. Mouse gene names and germline throughout. The sequenced fragment ends 1 residue before the CDR3 boundary, so the rest is inferred from the germline J gene. The chain links TRBV26 to TRBJ2-5, with D possibly TRBD2 on 6 matching bases. The germline CDR1 and CDR2 sequences are KGHPV and FQNQEV (reference sequence). The CDR3 spans 15 residues. CDR3 bases read: TGTGCCAGCACTCTGAGGCTGGGGCCGCCTTACACCCAGTAC. It is translated as CASTLRLGPPYTQY. The full CDR3 sequence reads CASTLRLGPPYTQYF. Variable domain in full (rest from reference TRBV26 and TRBJ2-5): NSKVIQTPRYLVKGQGQKAKMRCIPEKGHPVVFWYQQNKNNEFKFLINFQNQEVLQQIDMTEKRFSAECPSNSPCSLEIQSSEAGDSALYLCASTLRLGPPYTQYFGPGTRLLVL.

In the case of this clone: All gene names here are mouse names. The read is 1 residue too short to cover the CDR3 end, so that end is filled in from the germline J gene. The V gene is TRBV12-1, the J gene TRBJ2-7; no definite D call. The CDR3 totals 13 residues. Trimming removed 0 bases from V and 0 bases from J, with 5 bases in between. The germline V gene encodes CDR1 SGHSN and CDR2 HYEKVE. CDR3 DNA, as far as it was read: TGTGCCAGCTCTCTCACACCCTCCTATGAACAGTAC. Protein product: CASSLTPSYEQY. The full CDR3 is CASSLTPSYEQYF.

There are a few counts of this clone. Gene labels here are mouse ones. CDR3 in amino acids: CASSLGGAYAEQFF. The CDR3 bases that were read are TGTGCCAGCAGCTTAGGGGGGGCCTATGCTGAGCAGTTC. This chain links TRBV3 with TRBJ2-1; a possible D gene is TRBD2 (7 bases). The read gets to within 1 residue of the CDR3 end, and the germline J gene fills in the rest. Germline loops: CDR1 SNHLY, CDR2 FYNGKV (reference sequence). The CDR3 has 14 amino acids. Trimming shortened V by 1 base and J by 3 bases, and 7 bases separated the two germline ends.

To note about this clone: The gene symbols are mouse symbols. The CDR3 end falls 1 residue outside the read, so it is completed with the germline J gene. This chain connects TRBV5 to TRBJ2-7; 11 bases align to TRBD2. J gave up 4 bases and V 5 bases, and 4 bases lay outside the gene matches. The CDR3 loop spans 14 amino acids. Germline loops: CDR1 LGHNA, CDR2 YNLKQL (reference sequence). The covered CDR3 bases are TGTGCCAGCAGCTCCGGGACTGGGGGTTATGAACAGTAC. Translating gives CASSSGTGGYEQY. The whole CDR3 region reads CASSSGTGGYEQYF.